This record looks at one T cell receptor beta chain sequence and its context. The conserved phenylalanine or tryptophan normally closing the CDR3 is absent here, so this likely arose from a read error. The germline V gene has CDR1 SGHVS and CDR2 FNYEAQ. V lost 5 bases and J lost 2; bases outside the gene matches: 6. This CDR3 comprises 15 residues. This record belongs to a study of identical twins. Using its own MiXCR run on the 5' RACE reads, TCRdb lists one record per CDR3 protein. The sample has hundreds of thousands of distinct CDR3 sequences, less than 9% seen once; the top ten hold over 2%. This same sample was also taken into another study, of yellow fever vaccine responses in identical twins. That paper states: Each twin's T cell response to the vaccine was reported to look partly convergent and partly personalized.

The source material was memory (CD45RO+) T cells sorted from blood. The TCR originated in a woman between 18 and 29 years old in good health. The rearrangement uses TRBV7-6 and TRBJ2-3; 8 bases align to TRBD1. CDR3 residues: CASSRGTGITDTQYI. CDR3 coding DNA: TGTGCCAGCAGCCGGGGGACAGGAATCACAGATACGCAGTATATT.